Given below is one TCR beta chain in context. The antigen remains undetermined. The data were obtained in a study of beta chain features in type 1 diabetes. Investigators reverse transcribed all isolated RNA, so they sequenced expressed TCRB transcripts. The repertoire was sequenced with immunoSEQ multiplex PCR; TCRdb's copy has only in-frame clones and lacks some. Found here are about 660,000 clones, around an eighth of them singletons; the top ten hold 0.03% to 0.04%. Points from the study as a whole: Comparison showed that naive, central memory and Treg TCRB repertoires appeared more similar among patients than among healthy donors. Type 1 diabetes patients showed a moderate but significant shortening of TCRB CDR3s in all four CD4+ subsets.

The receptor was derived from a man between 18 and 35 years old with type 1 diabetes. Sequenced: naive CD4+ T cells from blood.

The CDR3 here is CAWSVREGAKLFF. The CDR3, as DNA: TGTGCCTGGAGTGTACGTGAGGGGGCAAAACTGTTTTTT. The chain joins TRBV30 to TRBJ1-4, with 7 bases matching TRBD1. The CDR3 is made up of 13 amino acids. Germline V gene data show CDR1 as GTSNPN and CDR2 as SVGIG (reference sequence). V gave up 0 bases and J gave up 10 bases; unmatched junction bases: 5.